This TCR beta chain was identified during a study of blood T cell repertoires in COVID-19. Across the whole study: COVID-19 samples, acute and convalescent, were from the United States, Italy and Spain. PBMCs, B-cell-depleted T cells, or T cells were the source of the cDNA or gDNA that made up the material.

Followed longitudinally, the Seattle patients had been enrolled during active infection. Original processing notes: It was from reference gene primer amplification that nucleated cell counts were estimated. Generated by immunoSEQ multiplex PCR, the TCRdb table keeps only in-frame clones and is missing some. The DNA was the basis for D and trimming; V, J and clone size are from that table. The table has 200,000 or so clones, 81% seen once. V lost 2 bases and J lost 1, with 10 bases in between. The CDR3 covers 15 residues. Germline V gene sequence: CDR1 MNHEY, CDR2 SVGEGT. The specimen sequenced was peripheral blood. V usage is TRBV6-2 or TRBV6-3 and J usage is TRBJ2-3; D might be TRBD1 (5 bases). The TCR comes from a woman older than 75 with COVID-19, enrolled during active disease. CDR3 DNA sequence: TGTGCCAGCAGTTACAGGGGCGGAGGCACAGATACGCAGTATTTT. This codes for CASSYRGGGTDTQYF.